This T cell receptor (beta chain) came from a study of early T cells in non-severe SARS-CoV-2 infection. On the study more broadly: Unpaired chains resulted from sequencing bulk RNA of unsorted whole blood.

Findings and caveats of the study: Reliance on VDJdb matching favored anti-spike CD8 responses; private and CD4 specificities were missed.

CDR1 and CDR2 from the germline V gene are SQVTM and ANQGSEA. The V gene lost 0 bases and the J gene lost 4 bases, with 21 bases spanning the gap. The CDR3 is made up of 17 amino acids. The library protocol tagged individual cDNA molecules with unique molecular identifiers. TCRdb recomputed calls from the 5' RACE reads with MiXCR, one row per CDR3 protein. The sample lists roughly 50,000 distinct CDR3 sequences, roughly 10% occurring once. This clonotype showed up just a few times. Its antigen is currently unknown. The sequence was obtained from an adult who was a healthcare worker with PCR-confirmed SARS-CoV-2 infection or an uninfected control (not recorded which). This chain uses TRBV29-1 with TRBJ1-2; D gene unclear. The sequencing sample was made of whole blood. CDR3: CSVEERAGGTTGYGYTF. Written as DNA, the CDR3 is TGCAGCGTTGAAGAAAGGGCAGGAGGAACTACTGGCTATGGCTACACCTTC.